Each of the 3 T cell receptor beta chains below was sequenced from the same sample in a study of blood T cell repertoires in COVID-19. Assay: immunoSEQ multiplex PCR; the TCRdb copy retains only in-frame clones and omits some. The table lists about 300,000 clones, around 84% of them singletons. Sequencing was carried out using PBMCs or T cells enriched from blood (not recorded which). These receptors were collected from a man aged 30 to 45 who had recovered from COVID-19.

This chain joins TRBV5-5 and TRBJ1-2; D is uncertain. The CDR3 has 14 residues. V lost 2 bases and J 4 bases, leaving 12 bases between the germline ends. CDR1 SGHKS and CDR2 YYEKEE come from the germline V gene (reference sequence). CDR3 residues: CASSFSVLAYGYTF. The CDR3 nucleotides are TGTGCCAGCAGCTTCAGTGTCTTGGCCTATGGCTACACCTTC.

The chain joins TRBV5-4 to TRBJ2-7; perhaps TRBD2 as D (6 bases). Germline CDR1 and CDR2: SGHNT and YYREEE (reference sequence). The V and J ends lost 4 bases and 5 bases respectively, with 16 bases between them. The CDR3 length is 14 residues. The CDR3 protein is CASSGGTSRDEQYF. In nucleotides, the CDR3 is TGTGCCAGCAGCGGCGGGACGAGCCGGGACGAGCAGTACTTC.

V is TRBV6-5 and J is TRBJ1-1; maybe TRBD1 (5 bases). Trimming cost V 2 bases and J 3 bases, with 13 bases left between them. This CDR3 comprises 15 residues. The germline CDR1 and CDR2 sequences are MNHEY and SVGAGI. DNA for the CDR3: TGTGCCAGCAGTTACAGGAGGGGAGGGGACACTGAAGCTTTCTTT. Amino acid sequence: CASSYRRGGDTEAFF.